One sample yielded the 28 T cell receptor beta chains listed below, sequenced in a study of T-cell reconstitution after alpha-beta-depleted transplantation in children. Unique molecular identifiers were built into the TCRbeta library. MiXCR, applied by TCRdb to the PCR reads, yields one record per CDR3 protein. Here the sample spans 450,000 to 550,000 distinct CDR3 sequences, about an eighth being singletons. Sequences were derived from PBMCs, mostly from graft donor cells, sampled 180 days after TCRalphabeta/CD19-depleted stem cell transplant. These receptors came from a female patient aged 2 to 10 who had a stem cell transplant for aplastic anemia, so the T cells may come from the graft donor.

V gene TRBV29-1 combines with J gene TRBJ2-1; 8 bases align to TRBD1. The CDR3 sequence is 16 residues long. CDR1 is SQVTM and CDR2 is ANQGSEA in the germline V gene. Trimming at V came to 6 bases and at J to 4 bases, leaving 14 bases not matched to a gene. This CDR3 is CSVETRGRGLYNEQFF. The CDR3 bases are TGCAGCGTAGAAACAAGGGGCAGGGGGCTATACAATGAGCAGTTCTTC.

The gene calls are TRBV7-2 and TRBJ1-5; D gene unclear. Looked up from germline, CDR1 is SGHTA and CDR2 is FQGNSA. This CDR3 has 12 residues. V shed 3 bases and J shed 6 bases, with 6 bases lying between them. CDR3 DNA sequence: TGTGCCAGCAGCTTTTCGGGTCAGCCCCAGCATTTT. It codes for CASSFSGQPQHF.

This chain links TRBV7-8 with TRBJ1-5; 9 nucleotides match TRBD1. This CDR3 contains 15 residues. The germline CDR1 and CDR2 sequences are SGHVS and FQNEAQ. V dropped 5 bases and J dropped 2; count of bases not matched to a gene: 4. This CDR3 is CASSTRDRGNQPQHF. In nucleotides, the CDR3 is TGTGCCAGCAGCACTCGGGACAGGGGCAATCAGCCCCAGCATTTT.

This clonotype was counted at least ten times. As DNA, the CDR3 is TGTGCCAGCAGTTTAAGGGTTTGGCGGGCGTACAATGAGCAGTTCTTC. This translates into CASSLRVWRAYNEQFF. The V call is TRBV12-3 or TRBV12-4, the J call TRBJ2-1, with D possibly being TRBD2 (5 bases). Trimming shortened V by 2 bases and J by 4 bases, and 15 bases separated the two germline ends. The length of the CDR3 is 16 residues.

The table lists this clonotype with a few counts. The chain combines TRBV4-3 with TRBJ1-2, with D perhaps matching TRBD1 (6 bases). Germline CDR1 is LGHNA and CDR2 is YSLEER. The CDR3 is made up of 14 amino acids. The V and J ends lost 4 bases and 5 bases respectively, with 14 bases between them. DNA for the CDR3: TGCGCCAGCAGCCCGCCTGGCCAGGGGTATGGCTACACCTTC. Amino acid sequence: CASSPPGQGYGYTF.

The J gene is TRBJ1-5, the V gene TRBV20-1; D unresolved. Germline V lookup: CDR1 DFQATT, CDR2 SNEGSKA (reference sequence). V lost 6 bases and J lost 0, with 21 bases in between. The CDR3 sequence is 17 residues long. CDR3 loop: CSASRQAGSLSNQPQHF. The CDR3 DNA is TGCAGTGCCAGCAGGCAGGCTGGATCCCTTAGCAATCAGCCCCAGCATTTT.

This clonotype was observed at least ten times. V and J are TRBV5-1 and TRBJ1-5; no firm D call. V gave up 0 bases and J gave up 5 bases, with 6 bases separating them. The CDR3 loop spans 13 amino acids. CDR1 SGHRS and CDR2 YFSETQ come from the germline V gene. DNA of the CDR3: TGCGCCAGCAGCTTGGCCCCCCATCAGCCCCAGCATTTT. Protein product: CASSLAPHQPQHF.

This clonotype was recorded a few times. The V gene is TRBV18, the J gene TRBJ2-2; 9 bases fit TRBD2. Germline V gene sequence: CDR1 KGHSH, CDR2 LQKENI. V dropped 1 base and J dropped 5; count of bases not matched to a gene: 8. CDR3 size: 17 residues. CDR3 coding DNA: TGTGCCAGCTCACCACGCGTTTCTAGCGGGAAGACCGGGGAGCTGTTTTTT. It is translated as CASSPRVSSGKTGELFF.

This clonotype has a handful of counts. The chain employs TRBV4-3 and TRBJ2-2; tentatively, D is TRBD1 or TRBD2 (5 bases each). CDR3 length: 17 residues. The germline CDR1 and CDR2 sequences are LGHNA and YSLEER. V shed 5 bases and J shed 4 bases, with 20 bases lying between them. The CDR3 region has the DNA TGCGCCAGCAGCGGATTGGGGACCGGTTCTACCACCGGGGAGCTGTTTTTT. Protein: CASSGLGTGSTTGELFF.

The chain employs TRBV12-3 or TRBV12-4 and TRBJ1-2; 8 nucleotides agree with TRBD1. Losses at the gene ends were 6 bases for V and 3 bases for J; bases not matched to a gene: 9. This CDR3 is 15 amino acids long. The CDR3 is CASRSPQGADYGYTF. Written as DNA, the CDR3 is TGTGCCAGCAGGTCCCCGCAGGGGGCGGACTATGGCTACACCTTC.

The chain employs TRBV20-1 and TRBJ2-7; 8 nucleotides align to TRBD2. J gave up 4 bases and V 1 base, and 6 bases lay outside the gene matches. Germline CDR1 DFQATT, CDR2 SNEGSKA (reference sequence). This CDR3 comprises 14 residues. The CDR3 DNA reads as TGCAGTGCTAGAGTTGAGCGGGAGTGGTACGAGCAGTACTTC. Amino acid sequence: CSARVEREWYEQYF.

This clonotype was recorded at least ten times. The genes are TRBV5-1 and TRBJ2-1; TRBD2 aligns across 11 bases. The ends lost 4 bases at V and 3 bases at J; junction bases unmatched: 6. CDR3 size: 16 residues. CDR1 and CDR2 (germline): SGHRS, YFSETQ. CDR3 bases: TGCGCCAGCAGCCCCATCACTAGCGGGAGCTACAATGAGCAGTTCTTC. It yields the protein CASSPITSGSYNEQFF.

This clonotype was recorded a few times. The CDR3 sequence: CASSQDWATTFGGNTIYF. The CDR3 DNA reads as TGCGCCAGCAGCCAAGATTGGGCCACGACGTTCGGAGGAAACACCATATATTTT. The chain has TRBV4-3 and TRBJ1-3; no clear D. V was pared by 0 bases and J by 4 bases, with 19 bases between. This CDR3 contains 18 residues. Germline CDR1 is LGHNA and CDR2 is YSLEER.

This clonotype came up a few times. The CDR3 protein is CSPNPRGVSMTDTQYF. The CDR3 coding sequence is TGCAGCCCTAACCCCCGGGGAGTGAGTATGACAGATACGCAGTATTTT. J is TRBJ2-3 and V is TRBV20-1, with D possibly TRBD2 on 5 matching bases. The CDR3 spans 16 residues. Germline CDR1 reads DFQATT; CDR2 reads SNEGSKA (reference sequence).

This chain uses TRBV7-2 with TRBJ2-1; D is possibly TRBD1 or TRBD2 (6 bases each). The CDR3 consists of 12 residues. The V and J ends lost 8 bases and 7 bases respectively, with 12 bases between them. CDR1 SGHTA and CDR2 FQGNSA come from the germline V gene. The CDR3 DNA is TGTGCCAGCGGCGGGACACGGAATGAGCAGTTCTTC. Protein sequence: CASGGTRNEQFF.

The chain is built from TRBV28 and TRBJ2-1; D is uncertain. Trimming removed 5 bases from V and 5 bases from J, with 7 bases in between. CDR1 is MDHEN, CDR2 SYDVKM, per germline. This CDR3 contains 12 residues. The CDR3 DNA reads TGTGCCAGCAGTCGACTTAACAATGAGCAGTTCTTC. As protein: CASSRLNNEQFF.

This clonotype was picked up a small number of times. The chain's CDR3 is CASSGPGTSGRQQYF. As DNA, the CDR3 is TGTGCCAGCAGTGGTCCCGGGACTAGCGGGAGACAGCAGTACTTC. This chain joins TRBV12-3 or TRBV12-4 and TRBJ2-7; TRBD2 matches 14 bases. With V trimmed by 5 bases and J by 8 bases, 8 bases remained unmatched. The CDR3 loop spans 15 amino acids.

This clonotype was counted a few times. This chain links TRBV20-1 with TRBJ2-5; 7 bases fit TRBD2. Germline loops: CDR1 DFQATT, CDR2 SNEGSKA (reference sequence). There are 18 residues in the CDR3. Germline trimming cut 5 bases from V and 3 bases from J; bases unmatched to any gene: 21. This chain's CDR3 is CSAGGLAAKAGFKETQYF. The CDR3 DNA follows: TGCAGTGCTGGCGGTCTAGCGGCCAAAGCGGGGTTTAAAGAGACCCAGTACTTC.

This clonotype was found many times. The chain carries TRBV5-1 and TRBJ1-1, with a possible D match to TRBD1 (5 bases). V was trimmed by 4 bases and J by 1 base, leaving 14 bases between them. Looked up from germline, CDR1 is SGHRS and CDR2 is YFSETQ. The CDR3 sequence is 15 residues long. Here the CDR3 reads CASSPWGRRNTEAFF. CDR3 sequence (DNA): TGCGCCAGCAGCCCATGGGGACGCCGGAACACTGAAGCTTTCTTT.

The genes are TRBV7-8 and TRBJ2-1; the D gene is possibly TRBD2 (6 bases). This CDR3 region has 16 residues. V lost 6 bases, J lost 3 bases, and 18 bases lay in between. CDR1 and CDR2 from the germline V gene are SGHVS and FQNEAQ. The CDR3 region has the DNA TGTGCCAGCAGACCCGGACGGGGGACCGACTACAATGAGCAGTTCTTC. It translates to CASRPGRGTDYNEQFF.

V is TRBV7-2 and J is TRBJ2-1; D not certain. Trimming took off 5 bases at V and 0 bases at J, with 11 bases between the two ends. Germline loops: CDR1 SGHTA, CDR2 FQGNSA. The CDR3 sequence is 15 residues long. The CDR3 bases are TGTGCCAGCAGCAAGATGTCGAGCTCCTACAATGAGCAGTTCTTC. It specifies CASSKMSSSYNEQFF.

This clonotype was found many times. The chain employs TRBV20-1 and TRBJ2-1, with 7 bases that match TRBD1. Looked up from germline, CDR1 is DFQATT and CDR2 is SNEGSKA (reference sequence). V dropped 0 bases and J dropped 0; count of bases not matched to a gene: 2. The CDR3 consists of 15 residues. The CDR3 DNA is TGCAGTGCTAGAGAGACAGGGAGCTCCTACAATGAGCAGTTCTTC. It is translated as CSARETGSSYNEQFF.

V and J are TRBV20-1 and TRBJ2-7, with 8 nucleotides matching TRBD2. The germline CDR1 and CDR2 sequences are DFQATT and SNEGSKA (reference sequence). The CDR3 totals 16 residues. V shed 3 bases, J shed 3 bases, and the junction held 13 bases outside the gene matches. The CDR3 bases are TGCAGTGCTAGGCATCTCCACCCAACTAGCGGCTACGAGCAGTACTTC. It codes for CSARHLHPTSGYEQYF.

This clonotype was recorded at least ten times. This sequence joins TRBV12-3 or TRBV12-4 and TRBJ2-6, with D unclear. CDR3 size: 15 residues. V was clipped by 3 bases and J by 0 bases, with 6 bases between them. CDR3 DNA sequence: TGTGCCAGCAGTTTTATCAGCTCTGGGGCCAACGTCCTGACTTTC. Its protein product is CASSFISSGANVLTF.

The chain is built from TRBV6-2 or TRBV6-3 and TRBJ1-2; 7 nucleotides agree with TRBD1. Per germline, CDR1 MNHEY and CDR2 SVGEGT. Trimming removed 8 bases from V and 4 bases from J; junction bases left unmatched: 10. This CDR3 is built from 14 residues. CDR3 in DNA: TGTGCCAGCGCAAAAATGGGACAGACCTATGGCTACACCTTC. Translating gives CASAKMGQTYGYTF.

This clonotype was observed a few times. The V and J genes are TRBV7-2 and TRBJ2-5; D gene uncertain. V shed 3 bases and J shed 7 bases, with 21 bases lying between them. This CDR3 has 16 residues. Germline CDR1 SGHTA, CDR2 FQGNSA. As DNA, the CDR3 is TGTGCCAGCAGCTTGGTTCGTGGCTCTTCTTCGGGGACCCAGTACTTC. Protein product: CASSLVRGSSSGTQYF.

This clonotype was counted between two and nine times. This sequence joins TRBV11-1 and TRBJ2-1; the match to TRBD2 covers 11 bases. The germline V gene has CDR1 SGHAT and CDR2 FQDESV (reference sequence). After removal of 4 bases from V and 13 bases from J, the junction contained 24 bases not matched to a gene. The CDR3 has 19 residues. Here the CDR3 DNA reads TGTGCCAGCAGCTCGGTGGCGGCTAGCGGGAGGCCATCTGGGACTTTTCAGTTCTTC. Amino acid sequence: CASSSVAASGRPSGTFQFF.

This clonotype was detected many times. This chain connects TRBV6-1 to TRBJ2-4; 9 nucleotides align to TRBD1. The junction had 5 bases not matched to a gene; V was cut back by 2 bases and J by 0 bases. CDR3 length: 17 residues. Germline V gene data show CDR1 as MNHNS and CDR2 as SASEGT. CDR3 residues: CASSEFWDRVAKNIQYF. The CDR3 DNA is TGTGCCAGCAGTGAATTCTGGGACAGGGTAGCCAAAAACATTCAGTACTTC.